The 15 T cell receptor beta chains reported below all come from one sample, sequenced in a study of T cell repertoires in cytomegalovirus infection. MiXCR, applied by TCRdb to the reads, yields one record per CDR3 protein. The sample contains some 800,000 distinct CDR3 sequences, approximately 29% of which appear only once. Their recognized antigens are unknown. This material consisted of cultured CD8+ T cells from PBMCs, taken from culture after CMV antigen stimulation. The receptor source for this set is a human donor in good health (CMV status not recorded). Some clones in this sample may be carry-over from other donors' samples.

This clonotype turned up a few times. The rearrangement uses TRBV6-2 or TRBV6-3 and TRBJ2-2; D perhaps matches TRBD2 (5 bases). Germline V gene sequence: CDR1 MNHEY, CDR2 SVGEGT. The V and J ends lost 7 bases and 13 bases respectively, with 16 bases between them. CDR3 length: 12 residues. CDR3 DNA sequence: TGTGCCAGCACCTACGGGGTCGACGGGCTGTTTTTT. Protein: CASTYGVDGLFF.

This clonotype was seen only a few times. The chain combines TRBV25-1 with TRBJ1-4; TRBD1 matches at 9 bases. The germline V gene has CDR1 MGHDK and CDR2 SYGVNS. The CDR3 is 16 amino acids. The V gene end was trimmed by 4 bases and the J gene end by 5 bases; junction bases not matched to a gene: 8. CDR3 bases: TGTGCCAGCAGTGTACCGGGACAGGGCCGAAATGAAAAACTGTTTTTT. Its protein is CASSVPGQGRNEKLFF.

This chain connects TRBV12-3 or TRBV12-4 to TRBJ2-1; 9 bases match TRBD1. V lost 5 bases to trimming and J lost 5 bases; unmatched junction nucleotides: 4. CDR3 size: 14 residues. CDR3 residues: CASSATGGNNEQFF. The CDR3 region has the DNA TGTGCCAGCAGTGCGACAGGGGGAAACAATGAGCAGTTCTTC.

This chain joins TRBV29-1 and TRBJ1-2, with D maybe TRBD1 (5 bases). Germline CDR1 is SQVTM and CDR2 is ANQGSEA. Trimming took 6 bases from V and 4 from J, leaving 12 bases between them. There are 12 residues in the CDR3. The CDR3 DNA reads TGCAGCGTCCCGGGGGGGTCCTATGGCTACACCTTC. This sequence encodes CSVPGGSYGYTF.

With respect to this clonotype: The junction shows a germline mismatch at one end, possibly a read error. The chain carries TRBV7-6 and TRBJ2-2; TRBD2 matches at 7 bases. Germline V gives CDR1 SGHVS, CDR2 FNYEAQ. The CDR3 runs to 15 residues. CDR3 sequence (DNA): TGTGCCAGCAGCACGCCGCGGGGGAGGACCGGGGAGCTGGTTTTT. Residues: CASSTPRGRTGELVF.

Concerning this clonotype itself: A single base separates this from a much larger clone, so it may be a read error. V gene TRBV7-8 combines with J gene TRBJ2-3, with 7 bases matching TRBD1. Judging by the DNA end, TRBJ1-5 fits better; the J call may be wrong. Germline V CDR1 and CDR2: SGHVS, FQNEAQ. The CDR3 contains 16 residues. This chain's CDR3 is CASSLVGTRGTDTQHF. As DNA, the CDR3 is TGTGCCAGCAGCTTAGTAGGGACTAGGGGGACAGATACGCAGCATTTT.

About this clonotype itself: Germline is not matched at one junction end, which may reflect a read error. The chain employs TRBV9 and TRBJ1-2; D remains unclear. Germline loops: CDR1 SGDLS, CDR2 YYNGEE. This CDR3 has 15 amino acids. CDR3 residues: CASSAGSQTNCGYTF. CDR3 nucleotide sequence: TGTGCCAGCAGCGCCGGGTCACAAACTAACTGTGGCTACACCTTC. Looking up the rest from reference TRBV9 and TRBJ1-2 gives the full variable domain: DSGVTQTPKHLITATGQRVTLRCSPRSGDLSVYWYQQSLDQGLQFLIQYYNGEERAKGNILERFSAQQFPDLHSELNLSSLELGDSALYFCASSAGSQTNCGYTFGSGTRLTVV.

The chain carries TRBV9 and TRBJ2-7, with 8 nucleotides matching TRBD2. Germline V gene data show CDR1 as SGDLS and CDR2 as YYNGEE. After removal of 1 base from V and 0 bases from J, the junction contained 3 bases not matched to a gene. CDR3 length: 15 residues. CDR3 coding DNA: TGTGCCAGCAGCGTAAGCGGGGGAGCCTCCTACGAGCAGTACTTC. Amino acids: CASSVSGGASYEQYF.

The CDR3: CSAAGASGSYEQYF. In DNA form, the CDR3 reads TGCAGTGCTGCCGGGGCTAGCGGCTCCTACGAGCAGTACTTC. The gene calls are TRBV20-1 and TRBJ2-7; 7 nucleotides line up with TRBD2. This CDR3 has 14 residues. Germline V gene data show CDR1 as DFQATT and CDR2 as SNEGSKA (reference sequence). With 5 bases clipped from V and 0 bases from J, the junction kept 7 bases outside the gene matches.

This clonotype was counted a few times. DNA of the CDR3: TGTGCCAGCAGCCTAACGGGCAGGGTGGATGGCTACACCTTC. The encoded protein is CASSLTGRVDGYTF. The chain links TRBV6-2 or TRBV6-3 to TRBJ1-2, with D possibly TRBD1 on 5 matching bases. CDR1 is MNHEY, CDR2 SVGEGT, per germline. This CDR3 is 14 amino acids long. V lost 6 bases and J lost 6, with 17 bases in between.

The chain carries TRBV27 and TRBJ2-5; TRBD2 matches 14 bases. This CDR3 spans 16 amino acids. V lost 3 bases, J lost 5 bases, and 5 bases stayed unmatched. Germline CDR1 is MNHEY and CDR2 is SMNVEV (reference sequence). The CDR3 DNA follows: TGTGCCAGCAGTTTGACTAGCGGGGGGGCCTGGGAGACCCAGTACTTC. Translated, it gives CASSLTSGGAWETQYF.

The chain links TRBV7-9 to TRBJ2-3; D remains unclear. The V and J ends lost 1 base and 6 bases respectively, with 14 bases between them. The CDR3 has 15 amino acids. In germline, CDR1 is SEHNR, CDR2 FQNEAQ (reference sequence). The CDR3 here is CASSLDFADADTQYF. CDR3 nucleotides: TGTGCCAGCAGCTTAGATTTCGCGGACGCGGATACGCAGTATTTT.

This chain links TRBV4-1 with TRBJ1-5; D is unresolved. The V gene's germline CDR1 is MGHRA and CDR2 YSYEKL. The V end lost 1 base, the J end lost 5 bases, and 6 bases lay between the germline ends. The CDR3 contains 13 residues. The CDR3 DNA sequence: TGCGCCAGCAGCCAAGCCGCCCATCAGCCCCAGCATTTT. Protein sequence: CASSQAAHQPQHF.

The V gene is TRBV6-1, the J gene TRBJ1-1; D unresolved. Germline CDR1 and CDR2: MNHNS and SASEGT. V dropped 6 bases and J dropped 4 bases, with 15 bases sitting between them. The CDR3 is made up of 14 amino acids. CDR3 nucleotide sequence: TGTGCCAGCAGGTTTCACGGGAGCGGCACTGAAGCTTTCTTT. This codes for CASRFHGSGTEAFF.

This clonotype was observed once. The chain carries TRBV5-8 and TRBJ2-3; D gene unclear. The CDR3 is made up of 15 amino acids. Trimming pared 5 bases from V and 0 bases from J, leaving 13 bases between. Germline-derived CDR1 and CDR2 are SGHTS and YDEGEE. The CDR3, as DNA: TGTGCCAGCAGATCGCACAAGAGAAGCACAGATACGCAGTATTTT. It encodes CASRSHKRSTDTQYF.